This entry is about one T cell receptor (beta chain). Germline values: CDR1 LGHDT, CDR2 YNNKEL (reference sequence). Trimming removed 4 bases from V and 10 bases from J, with 17 bases in between. CDR3 length: 14 residues. These data come from a study of blood T cell repertoires in COVID-19. In the study overall: Acute and convalescent COVID-19 specimens originated in the United States, Italy and Spain. PBMCs, B-cell-depleted T cells, or T cells were the source of the cDNA or gDNA that made up the material.

As originally analysed: Estimated nucleated cell counts came from reference gene primer amplification. Here immunoSEQ multiplex PCR was the method, and the copy in TCRdb shows in-frame clones only, minus some. V and J calls and clone size are as listed in that table; D and trimming were resolved from the DNA. The sample holds roughly 100,000 clones, 71% seen once. Specimen: peripheral blood. The TCR was taken from a human donor with acute or convalescent COVID-19. The donor label of this sample is uncertain. V and J are TRBV3-1 (or the pseudogene TRBV3-2) and TRBJ2-1, with D maybe TRBD2 (6 bases). CDR3 in DNA: TGTGCCAGCAGCCCGACCGGGACTCGAGGAGAGCAGTTCTTC. This translates into CASSPTGTRGEQFF.